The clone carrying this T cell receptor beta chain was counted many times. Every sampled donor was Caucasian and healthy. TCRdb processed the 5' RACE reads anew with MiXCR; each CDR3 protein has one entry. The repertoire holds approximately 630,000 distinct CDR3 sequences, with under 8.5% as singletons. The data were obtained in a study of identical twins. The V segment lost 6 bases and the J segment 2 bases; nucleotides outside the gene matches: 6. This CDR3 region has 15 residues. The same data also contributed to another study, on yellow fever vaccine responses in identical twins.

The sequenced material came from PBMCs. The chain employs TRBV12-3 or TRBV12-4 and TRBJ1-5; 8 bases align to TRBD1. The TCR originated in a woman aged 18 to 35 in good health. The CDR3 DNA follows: TGTGCCAGCAGACCACAGGGGGGCGGCAATCAGCCCCAGCATTTT. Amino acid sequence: CASRPQGGGNQPQHF.